This T cell receptor beta chain was recovered during a study of cytomegalovirus exposure and HLA in healthy donors. This CDR3 is 15 amino acids long. J was trimmed by 5 bases and V by 4 bases; bases with no gene match: 10. CDR1 PRHDT and CDR2 FYEKMQ come from the germline V gene (reference sequence). Vbeta (60) and Jbeta (13) primers were used in the PCR. Profiled with immunoSEQ multiplex PCR; TCRdb holds only in-frame clones, not every one. The sample holds some 150,000 clones, 82% seen once. What was sequenced was PBMCs. J is TRBJ2-7 and V is TRBV13, with 8 nucleotides matching TRBD1. The source is a woman aged 45-65 years in good health and CMV-seropositive. The CDR3 nucleotides are TGTGCCAGCAGCTACCTAGGACAGGGTGTACACGAGCAGTACTTC. Protein product: CASSYLGQGVHEQYF.